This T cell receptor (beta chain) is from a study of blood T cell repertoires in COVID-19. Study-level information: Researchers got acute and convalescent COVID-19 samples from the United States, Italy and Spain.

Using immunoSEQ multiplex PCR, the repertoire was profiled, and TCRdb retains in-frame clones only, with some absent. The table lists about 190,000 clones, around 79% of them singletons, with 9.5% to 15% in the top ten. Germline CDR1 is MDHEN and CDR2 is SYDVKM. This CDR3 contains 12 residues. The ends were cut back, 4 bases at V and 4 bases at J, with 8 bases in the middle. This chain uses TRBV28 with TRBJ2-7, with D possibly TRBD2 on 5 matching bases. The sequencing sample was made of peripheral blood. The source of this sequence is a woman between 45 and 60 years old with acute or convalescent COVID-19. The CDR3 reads CASSSSRYEQYF. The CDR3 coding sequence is TGTGCCAGCAGTTCTAGCCGATACGAGCAGTACTTC.